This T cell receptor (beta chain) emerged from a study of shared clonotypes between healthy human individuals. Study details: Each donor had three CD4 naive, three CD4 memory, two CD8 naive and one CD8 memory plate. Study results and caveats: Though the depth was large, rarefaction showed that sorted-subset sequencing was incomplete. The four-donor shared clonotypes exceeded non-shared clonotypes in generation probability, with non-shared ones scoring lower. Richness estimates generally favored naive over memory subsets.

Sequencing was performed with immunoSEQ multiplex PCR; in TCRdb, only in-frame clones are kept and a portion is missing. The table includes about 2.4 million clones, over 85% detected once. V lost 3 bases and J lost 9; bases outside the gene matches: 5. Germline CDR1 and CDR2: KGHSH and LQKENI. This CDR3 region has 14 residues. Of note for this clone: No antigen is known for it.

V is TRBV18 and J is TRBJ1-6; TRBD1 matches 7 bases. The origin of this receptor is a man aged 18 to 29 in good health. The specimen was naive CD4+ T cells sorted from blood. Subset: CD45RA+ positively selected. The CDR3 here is CASSPDRKGSPLHF. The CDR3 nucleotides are TGTGCCAGCTCACCGGACAGGAAAGGTTCACCCCTCCACTTT.